Shown below are 15 T cell receptor beta chains from a single sample sequenced in a study of cytomegalovirus exposure and HLA in healthy donors. Repertoires were generated with immunoSEQ multiplex PCR, while TCRdb's copy carries only in-frame clones and drops some. The sample includes about 130,000 clones, approximately 91% of them seen just once. Sequencing was done on a sample of PBMCs. Source of these receptors: a young woman in good health and CMV-seronegative.

The rearrangement links TRBV9 to TRBJ2-3; tentatively, D is TRBD2 (5 bases). The CDR3 runs to 17 residues. Trimming took 0 bases from V and 2 from J, leaving 16 bases between them. CDR1 and CDR2 from the germline V gene are SGDLS and YYNGEE. CDR3 DNA sequence: TGTGCCAGCAGCGTAGGTGTGCGGGTGGGATTCACAGATACGCAGTATTTT. The encoded protein is CASSVGVRVGFTDTQYF. Full variable domain (missing parts from reference TRBV9 and TRBJ2-3): DSGVTQTPKHLITATGQRVTLRCSPRSGDLSVYWYQQSLDQGLQFLIQYYNGEERAKGNILERFSAQQFPDLHSELNLSSLELGDSALYFCASSVGVRVGFTDTQYFGPGTRLTVL.

This chain uses TRBV2 with TRBJ1-1, with 9 bases matching TRBD1. The germline V gene encodes CDR1 SNHLY and CDR2 FYNNEI. V lost 6 bases to trimming and J lost 9 bases; unmatched junction nucleotides: 8. This CDR3 has 13 residues. CDR3 sequence (DNA): TGTGCCAGCAGCCCCACAGGGGGCACCAAAGCTTTCTTT. This translates into CASSPTGGTKAFF. The whole variable domain, remainder taken from reference TRBV2 and TRBJ1-1, is EPEVTQTPSHQVTQMGQEVILRCVPISNHLYFYWYRQILGQKVEFLVSFYNNEISEKSEIFDDQFSVERPDGSNFTLKIRSTKLEDSAMYFCASSPTGGTKAFFGQGTRLTVV.

This chain joins TRBV14 and TRBJ2-3; D is possibly TRBD1 (6 bases). Looked up from germline, CDR1 is SGHDN and CDR2 is FVKESK. Trimming stripped 4 bases from V and 2 bases from J, with 13 bases between. The CDR3 extends over 15 amino acids. The CDR3 DNA reads TGTGCCAGCAGCCTCTTAAGGGGGACCACAGATACGCAGTATTTT. This encodes CASSLLRGTTDTQYF.

CDR3: CASSLHGPYGYTF. In DNA form, the CDR3 reads TGTGCCAGCAGCCTCCACGGTCCTTATGGCTACACCTTC. This chain connects TRBV28 to TRBJ1-2; D not resolved. Trimming took off 6 bases at V and 5 bases at J, with 13 bases between the two ends. CDR1 and CDR2 from the germline V gene are MDHEN and SYDVKM. The CDR3 consists of 13 residues.

The rearrangement links TRBV14 to TRBJ2-3, with 8 bases aligning to TRBD1. V was clipped by 4 bases and J by 1 base; unmatched bases: 7. CDR1 and CDR2 from the germline V gene are SGHDN and FVKESK. The CDR3 loop spans 16 amino acids. As DNA, the CDR3 is TGTGCCAGCAGCCTTTACAGGGGGTCGGGCACAGATACGCAGTATTTT. It specifies CASSLYRGSGTDTQYF.

The chain joins TRBV7-8 to TRBJ2-7; D unclear. This CDR3 has 13 amino acids. Trimming took off 1 base at V and 2 bases at J, with 6 bases between the two ends. CDR1 and CDR2 from the germline V gene are SGHVS and FQNEAQ. The CDR3 DNA reads TGTGCCAGCAGCTTAGTTCAAACCTACGAGCAGTACTTC. Amino acids: CASSLVQTYEQYF.

This chain links TRBV25-1 with TRBJ2-1, with 8 bases fitting TRBD1. This CDR3 is 14 amino acids long. V was pared by 6 bases and J by 6 bases, with 7 bases of the junction left unmatched. Per germline, CDR1 MGHDK and CDR2 SYGVNS. The CDR3, as DNA: TGTGCCAGCAGGGCAGACAGGGGAGGCAATGAGCAGTTCTTC. This codes for CASRADRGGNEQFF.

The rearrangement links TRBV7-8 to TRBJ2-4; the match to TRBD1 covers 7 bases. The CDR3 is 16 residues long. Germline V gene data show CDR1 as SGHVS and CDR2 as FQNEAQ. After removal of 7 bases from V and 0 bases from J, the junction contained 9 bases not matched to a gene. Here the CDR3 DNA reads TGTGCCAGCACCCCCGGGACAGATCTAGCCAAAAACATTCAGTACTTC. Its protein is CASTPGTDLAKNIQYF.

This clone was seen only a few times. The genes are TRBV6-6 and TRBJ2-7; D gene uncertain. The CDR3 sequence is 11 residues long. V was shortened by 4 bases and J by 3 bases, with 4 bases between the two germline ends. Per germline, CDR1 MNHNY and CDR2 SVGAGI (reference sequence). CDR3 sequence reads: CASSSVYEQYF. DNA of the CDR3: TGTGCCAGCAGTTCAGTCTACGAGCAGTACTTC.

This clone was observed a few times. V and J are TRBV18 and TRBJ2-2; TRBD2 matches at 8 bases. CDR3 size: 15 residues. V lost 2 bases, J lost 5 bases, and 4 bases stayed unmatched. The V gene's germline CDR1 is KGHSH and CDR2 LQKENI. This chain's CDR3 is CASSPMGLGTGELFF. CDR3 coding DNA: TGTGCCAGCTCACCAATGGGACTAGGGACCGGGGAGCTGTTTTTT.

This clone was seen a handful of times. The J gene is TRBJ2-1, the V gene TRBV6-5, with 12 bases aligning to TRBD1. Germline V gives CDR1 MNHEY, CDR2 SVGAGI. The CDR3 runs 13 residues. V gave up 5 bases and J gave up 9 bases; unmatched junction bases: 2. The CDR3 here is CASSGTGGGEQFF. CDR3 sequence (DNA): TGTGCCAGCAGTGGGACAGGGGGCGGTGAGCAGTTCTTC.

This chain joins TRBV9 and TRBJ2-1; a possible D gene is TRBD2 (5 bases). V gave up 0 bases and J gave up 9 bases, with 16 bases separating them. Germline CDR1 and CDR2: SGDLS and YYNGEE. The CDR3 is 15 residues long. CDR3 sequence: CASSVGGLAKFEQFF. The DNA for the CDR3 is TGTGCCAGCAGCGTAGGAGGTCTAGCCAAATTTGAGCAGTTCTTC.

The V call is TRBV20-1, the J call TRBJ2-7, with D possibly TRBD2 on 5 matching bases. The germline V gene encodes CDR1 DFQATT and CDR2 SNEGSKA (reference sequence). The CDR3 is 11 residues long. Trimming took 8 bases from V and 0 from J, leaving 8 bases between them. The CDR3 region is CSRGFSYEQYF. The DNA of the CDR3 is TGCAGTCGCGGGTTCTCCTACGAGCAGTACTTC.

Concerning this clone: Distinct nucleotide sequences in the sample also encode this CDR3. The rearrangement joins TRBV4-2 to TRBJ2-1, with TRBD2 identical over 7 bases. The CDR3 runs to 13 residues. The germline CDR1 and CDR2 sequences are LGHNA and YNFKEQ. Germline trimming cut 0 bases from V and 10 bases from J; bases unmatched to any gene: 3. CDR3 amino acids: CASSQDRGREQFF. CDR3 sequence (DNA): TGTGCCAGCAGCCAAGATCGCGGGAGAGAGCAGTTCTTC.

This rearrangement joins TRBV2 to TRBJ1-1, with D possibly TRBD1 on 5 matching bases. CDR1 and CDR2 (germline): SNHLY, FYNNEI. Deletions cut 6 bases from V and 10 bases from J, with 9 bases between. This CDR3 spans 10 amino acids. The CDR3 loop reads CASSGGIAFF. The CDR3 coding sequence is TGTGCCAGCAGCGGGGGGATAGCTTTCTTT.